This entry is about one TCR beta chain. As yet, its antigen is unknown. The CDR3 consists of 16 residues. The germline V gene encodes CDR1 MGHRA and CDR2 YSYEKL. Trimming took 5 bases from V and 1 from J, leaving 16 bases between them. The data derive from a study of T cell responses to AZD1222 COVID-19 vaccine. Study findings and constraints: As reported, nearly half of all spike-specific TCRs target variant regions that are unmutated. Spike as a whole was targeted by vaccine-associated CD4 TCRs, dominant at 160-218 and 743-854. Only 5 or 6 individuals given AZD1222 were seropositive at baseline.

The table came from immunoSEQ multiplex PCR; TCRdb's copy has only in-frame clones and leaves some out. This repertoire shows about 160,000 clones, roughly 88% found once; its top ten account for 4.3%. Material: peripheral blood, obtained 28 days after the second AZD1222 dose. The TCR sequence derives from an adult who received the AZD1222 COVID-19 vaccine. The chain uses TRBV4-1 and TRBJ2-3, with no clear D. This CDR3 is CASSFWVASGTDTQYF. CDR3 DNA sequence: TGCGCCAGCAGCTTCTGGGTGGCCTCGGGCACAGATACGCAGTATTTT.